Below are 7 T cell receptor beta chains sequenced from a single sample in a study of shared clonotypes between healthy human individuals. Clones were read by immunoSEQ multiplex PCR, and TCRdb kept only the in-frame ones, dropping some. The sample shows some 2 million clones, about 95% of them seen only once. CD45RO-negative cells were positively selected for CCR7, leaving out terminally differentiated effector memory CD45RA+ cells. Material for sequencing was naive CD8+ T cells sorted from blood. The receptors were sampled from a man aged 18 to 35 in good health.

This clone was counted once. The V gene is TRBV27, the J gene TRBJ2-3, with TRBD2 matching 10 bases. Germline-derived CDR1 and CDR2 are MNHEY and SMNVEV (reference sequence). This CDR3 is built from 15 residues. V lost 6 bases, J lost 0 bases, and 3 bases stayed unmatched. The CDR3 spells CASRRLAGSTDTQYF. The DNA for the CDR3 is TGTGCCAGCAGAAGACTAGCGGGTAGCACAGATACGCAGTATTTT.

DNA of the CDR3: TGTGCCAGCAGTCTTCGACAGGGGGCTCATTCACCCCTCCACTTT. As protein: CASSLRQGAHSPLHF. V and J are TRBV6-1 and TRBJ1-6, with 10 bases aligning to TRBD1. The CDR3 runs to 15 residues. Germline-derived CDR1 and CDR2 are MNHNS and SASEGT. The V segment lost 5 bases and the J segment 8 bases; nucleotides outside the gene matches: 6.

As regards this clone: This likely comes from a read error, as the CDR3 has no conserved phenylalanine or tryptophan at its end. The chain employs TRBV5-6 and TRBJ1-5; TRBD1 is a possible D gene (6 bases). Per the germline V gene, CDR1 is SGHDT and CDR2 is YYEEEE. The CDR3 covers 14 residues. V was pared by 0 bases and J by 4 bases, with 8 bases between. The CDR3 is CASSLGDRNQPQHL. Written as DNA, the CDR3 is TGTGCCAGCAGCTTGGGCGACAGGAATCAGCCCCAGCATCTT.

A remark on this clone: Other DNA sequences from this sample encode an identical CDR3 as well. The CDR3 nucleotides are TGTGCCAGCAGCCCCTCATCCTACGAGCAGTACTTC. Translation: CASSPSSYEQYF. The chain carries TRBV27 and TRBJ2-7; D unclear. Germline V gives CDR1 MNHEY, CDR2 SMNVEV (reference sequence). CDR3 length equals 12 residues. The ends were cut back, 6 bases at V and 1 base at J, with 7 bases in the middle.

CDR3 sequence reads: CASSLEGRFDEAFF. In DNA, the CDR3 is TGTGCCAGCAGTTTGGAGGGGCGGTTTGATGAAGCTTTCTTT. The chain carries TRBV28 and TRBJ1-1; D might be TRBD1 (5 bases). CDR1 and CDR2 (germline): MDHEN, SYDVKM. Trimming pared 3 bases from V and 7 bases from J, leaving 15 bases between. The CDR3 runs 14 residues.

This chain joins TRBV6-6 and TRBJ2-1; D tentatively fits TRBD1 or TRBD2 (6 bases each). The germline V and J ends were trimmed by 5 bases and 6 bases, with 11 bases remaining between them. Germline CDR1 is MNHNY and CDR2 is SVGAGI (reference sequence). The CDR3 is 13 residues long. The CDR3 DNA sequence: TGTGCCAGCAGTAGCCCGGGGGCCAATGAGCAGTTCTTC. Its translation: CASSSPGANEQFF.

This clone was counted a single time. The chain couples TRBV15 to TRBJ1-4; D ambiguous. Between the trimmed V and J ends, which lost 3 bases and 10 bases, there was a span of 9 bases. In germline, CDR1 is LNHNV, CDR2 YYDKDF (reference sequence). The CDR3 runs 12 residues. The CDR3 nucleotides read TGTGCCACCAGCAGGCGGGATGTAAAACTGTTTTTT. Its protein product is CATSRRDVKLFF.